The next 25 T cell receptor beta chains were all read from a single sample in a study of response to subunit inactivated influenza vaccine. One entry per CDR3 protein, called by TCRdb with MiXCR from the RT-PCR reads. The table shows hundreds of thousands of distinct CDR3 sequences, with 10% to 15% occurring only once. The material sequenced was PBMCs from blood, taken roughly 46 days after vaccination. All receptors come from a man aged 45-65 years who received an inactivated influenza vaccine.

This clonotype was counted many times. The chain is built from TRBV12-3 or TRBV12-4 and TRBJ1-5; TRBD1 aligns across 8 bases. The CDR3 length is 13 residues. V was clipped by 6 bases and J by 6 bases; unmatched bases: 4. The CDR3 DNA is TGTGCCAGCAGCCTACAGGGGGGTCAGCCCCAGCATTTT. Its protein product is CASSLQGGQPQHF.

In its sample, this clonotype was seen many times. The chain is built from TRBV20-1 and TRBJ2-7; a possible D gene is TRBD2 (6 bases). The V end lost 6 bases, the J end lost 1 base, and 16 bases lay between the germline ends. The length of the CDR3 is 14 residues. Germline lookup yields CDR1 DFQATT and CDR2 SNEGSKA (reference sequence). In nucleotides, the CDR3 is TGCAGTGCCTCCTCCGTGGCGGGATCCTACGAGCAGTACTTC. The encoded protein is CSASSVAGSYEQYF.

This clonotype was counted a few times. This rearrangement joins TRBV5-6 to TRBJ2-3, with 14 bases identical to TRBD2. The germline V gene encodes CDR1 SGHDT and CDR2 YYEEEE. The CDR3 has 16 residues. With 4 bases clipped from V and 5 bases from J, the junction kept 6 bases outside the gene matches. Written as DNA, the CDR3 is TGTGCCAGCAGCCTTGGGACTAGCGGGAGATTAGATACGCAGTATTTT. Translated, it gives CASSLGTSGRLDTQYF.

V and J are TRBV18 and TRBJ2-2; D perhaps matches TRBD2 (5 bases). The CDR3 is 16 residues long. V lost 3 bases and J lost 3, with 14 bases in between. Germline loops: CDR1 KGHSH, CDR2 LQKENI. The CDR3 sequence: CASSPLASRDTGELFF. The DNA for the CDR3 is TGTGCCAGCTCACCGTTGGCGTCGCGGGACACCGGGGAGCTGTTTTTT.

This chain uses TRBV10-3 with TRBJ2-2; 11 bases are a match to TRBD2. V trimming: 0 bases; J trimming: 7 bases; junction bases outside the gene matches: 4. This CDR3 has 16 amino acids. Germline V gene sequence: CDR1 ENHRY, CDR2 SYGVKD. CDR3 residues: CAISESSGRAGGELFF. The CDR3 DNA reads TGTGCCATCAGTGAGTCTAGCGGGAGGGCCGGCGGGGAGCTGTTTTTT.

The rearrangement links TRBV7-3 to TRBJ1-2, with D perhaps matching TRBD1 (6 bases). This CDR3 spans 13 amino acids. Trimming left V 3 bases short and J 6 bases short, with 11 bases between. Germline CDR1 and CDR2: SGHTA and FQGTGA. The CDR3, as DNA: TGTGCCAGCAGCTTCGGGTCAGGGGATGGCTACACCTTC. This codes for CASSFGSGDGYTF.

Concerning this clonotype itself: A read error may be the cause here, since a much bigger clone is one base away. The rearrangement links TRBV6-5 to TRBJ2-3; 7 positions match TRBD1. The CDR3 is 13 residues long. Germline CDR1 MNHEY, CDR2 SVGAGI. CDR3 loop: CASSYVGTDTLYF. The CDR3 region has the DNA TGTGCCAGCAGTTACGTGGGGACAGATACGCTGTATTTT.

This clonotype has more than one count but fewer than ten. The chain combines TRBV20-1 with TRBJ2-1; a possible D gene is TRBD2 (5 bases). From germline, CDR1 is DFQATT and CDR2 SNEGSKA (reference sequence). This CDR3 spans 13 amino acids. Trimming took 0 bases from V and 11 from J, leaving 14 bases between them. Written as DNA, the CDR3 is TGCAGTGCTAGAGATTTGGGGAGCCCAAAGCAGTTCTTC. Translation: CSARDLGSPKQFF.

This clonotype was picked up many times. This chain links TRBV29-1 with TRBJ2-7, with 9 bases fitting TRBD2. The junction had 6 bases not matched to a gene; V was cut back by 2 bases and J by 4 bases. Germline V gives CDR1 SQVTM, CDR2 ANQGSEA. CDR3 size: 14 residues. The CDR3 protein is CSVESLAGSYEQYF. CDR3 nucleotides: TGCAGCGTTGAAAGCCTAGCGGGAAGTTACGAGCAGTACTTC.

The table lists this clonotype with many counts. This chain joins TRBV29-1 and TRBJ2-5; 9 bases align to TRBD2. J gave up 5 bases and V 0 bases, and 10 bases lay outside the gene matches. The CDR3 has 16 residues. Germline V gene sequence: CDR1 SQVTM, CDR2 ANQGSEA. The CDR3 protein is CSVEEMGLAGRETQYF. CDR3 nucleotide sequence: TGCAGCGTTGAAGAGATGGGCCTAGCGGGGAGGGAGACCCAGTACTTC.

There are many counts of this clonotype. The chain employs TRBV5-1 and TRBJ2-1, with 7 bases aligning to TRBD1. The CDR3 totals 16 residues. V shed 4 bases, J shed 0 bases, and the junction held 7 bases outside the gene matches. Germline CDR1 and CDR2: SGHRS and YFSETQ. The CDR3 loop reads CASSVTGDPSYNEQFF. CDR3 DNA sequence: TGCGCCAGCAGCGTTACAGGGGACCCCTCCTACAATGAGCAGTTCTTC.

This rearrangement joins TRBV7-9 to TRBJ2-5; TRBD2 agrees at 11 bases. The CDR3 consists of 16 residues. The germline CDR1 and CDR2 sequences are SEHNR and FQNEAQ (reference sequence). The junction had 8 bases not matched to a gene; V was cut back by 0 bases and J by 8 bases. CDR3 DNA: TGTGCCAGCAGCTTAGCATCTCGGGGACTAGCGGTAACCCAGTACTTC. This codes for CASSLASRGLAVTQYF.

The rearrangement uses TRBV4-2 and TRBJ2-3; tentative D call: TRBD1 (5 bases). The CDR3 covers 16 residues. V was cut by 3 bases and J by 0 bases, with 13 bases left in between. The V gene's germline CDR1 is LGHNA and CDR2 YNFKEQ. The CDR3 protein is CASSQPQGSSTDTQYF. The CDR3 nucleotides are TGTGCCAGCAGCCAGCCGCAGGGTTCTAGCACAGATACGCAGTATTTT.

The table lists this clonotype with a few counts. The V gene is TRBV5-6, the J gene TRBJ2-3; TRBD1 might be the D (6 bases). The CDR3 length is 13 residues. With 4 bases removed from V and 5 bases from J, the gap between germline ends came to 11 bases. The germline CDR1 and CDR2 sequences are SGHDT and YYEEEE. The CDR3 here is CASSPGDRDTQYF. DNA of the CDR3: TGTGCCAGCAGCCCAGGGGATAGAGATACGCAGTATTTT.

The genes are TRBV7-2 and TRBJ2-5; 12 nucleotides line up with TRBD2. The CDR3 contains 15 residues. Per germline, CDR1 SGHTA and CDR2 FQGNSA. Losses at the gene ends were 2 bases for V and 3 bases for J; bases not matched to a gene: 1. CDR3 residues: CASSLPSGGEETQYF. CDR3 bases: TGTGCCAGCAGCTTACCTAGCGGGGGGGAAGAGACCCAGTACTTC.

This clonotype was found a few times. This chain joins TRBV6-2 or TRBV6-3 and TRBJ2-5; D unclear. The CDR3 totals 15 residues. V was shortened by 0 bases and J by 2 bases, with 10 bases between the two germline ends. CDR1 MNHEY and CDR2 SVGEGT come from the germline V gene. The CDR3 protein is CASSYSWKWQETQYF. Written as DNA, the CDR3 is TGTGCCAGCAGTTACTCATGGAAATGGCAAGAGACCCAGTACTTC.

This clonotype was observed many times. The chain employs TRBV11-2 and TRBJ2-1, with D possibly TRBD2 on 5 matching bases. The V gene's germline CDR1 is SGHAT and CDR2 FQNNGV. The V gene lost 2 bases and the J gene lost 7 bases, with 9 bases spanning the gap. The CDR3 runs 13 residues. CDR3 nucleotides: TGTGCCAGCAGCTTATGGAGAGGGAATGAGCAGTTCTTC. Translating it yields CASSLWRGNEQFF.

The gene calls are TRBV7-2 and TRBJ1-1, with D unresolved. Looked up from germline, CDR1 is SGHTA and CDR2 is FQGNSA. The CDR3 sequence is 13 residues long. Trimming took 5 bases from V and 4 from J, leaving 11 bases between them. For the CDR3, the DNA is TGTGCCAGCAGCACCCAGGCGGGCACTGAAGCTTTCTTT. Translation gives CASSTQAGTEAFF.

This clonotype appeared a few times. The chain links TRBV20-1 to TRBJ2-3, with D possibly being TRBD2 (6 bases). The V end lost 5 bases, the J end lost 5 bases, and 20 bases lay between the germline ends. The CDR3 extends over 15 amino acids. Germline-derived CDR1 and CDR2 are DFQATT and SNEGSKA (reference sequence). The DNA for the CDR3 is TGCAGTGCTGTTTCACTAGAGGGAGGTCGAGATACGCAGTATTTT. Its protein product is CSAVSLEGGRDTQYF.

This clonotype was seen many times. The V gene is TRBV10-3, the J gene TRBJ1-2, with D tentatively TRBD1 (6 bases). V was clipped by 3 bases and J by 3 bases, with 14 bases between them. The germline V gene encodes CDR1 ENHRY and CDR2 SYGVKD. The CDR3 spans 15 residues. CDR3 DNA: TGTGCCATCAGTGATCAGTGGACAGTCCACTATGGCTACACCTTC. Its protein is CAISDQWTVHYGYTF.

The rearrangement joins TRBV5-1 to TRBJ2-1, with D unclear. CDR3 length: 13 amino acids. Germline V gene data show CDR1 as SGHRS and CDR2 as YFSETQ. Trimming removed 6 bases at V and 5 bases at J, with 12 bases between. As DNA, the CDR3 is TGCGCCAGCACCGAACCACAGAACAATGAGCAGTTCTTC. Its translation: CASTEPQNNEQFF.

The CDR3 protein is CATNGGSFSGEQFF. The CDR3 DNA sequence: TGTGCCACCAACGGAGGTTCTTTTTCAGGTGAGCAGTTCTTC. The chain recombines TRBV24-1 with TRBJ2-1; D might be TRBD2 (5 bases). V lost 8 bases, J lost 9 bases, and 19 bases lay in between. CDR3 length: 14 residues. Germline-derived CDR1 and CDR2 are KGHDR and SFDVKD.

V usage is TRBV7-9 and J usage is TRBJ1-6, with TRBD1 identical over 7 bases. Looked up from germline, CDR1 is SEHNR and CDR2 is FQNEAQ (reference sequence). After removal of 5 bases from V and 7 bases from J, the junction contained 5 bases not matched to a gene. The CDR3 consists of 14 residues. The DNA for the CDR3 is TGTGCCAGCAGCCCAGGACAGGAGAATTCACCCCTCCACTTT. This gives the protein CASSPGQENSPLHF.

This clonotype was detected a few times. The chain employs TRBV14 and TRBJ2-7, with D possibly matching TRBD1 (6 bases). The V end was cut by 5 bases, the J end by 0 bases, with 11 bases between. The germline V gene has CDR1 SGHDN and CDR2 FVKESK. There are 14 residues in the CDR3. The DNA of the CDR3 is TGTGCCAGCAGCTACCGGGACATCTCCTACGAGCAGTACTTC. Translating it yields CASSYRDISYEQYF.

This clonotype was seen a few times. The chain couples TRBV6-5 to TRBJ1-2, with D perhaps matching TRBD1 (5 bases). The CDR3 covers 12 residues. Germline-derived CDR1 and CDR2 are MNHEY and SVGAGI. Trimming removed 8 bases at V and 7 bases at J, with 14 bases between. The chain's CDR3 is CASGTIGGGYTF. The CDR3 DNA sequence: TGTGCCAGCGGGACGATCGGCGGTGGCTACACCTTC.